This T cell receptor beta chain comes out of a study of cytomegalovirus exposure and HLA in healthy donors. Turning to this clone: Antigen: not known.

General observations from the study: Both high specificity and high sensitivity reportedly marked the classifier's diagnosis of cytomegalovirus status. It was confirmed in vitro that a few of the CMV-associated chains were specific for CMV antigens. A later analysis found most CMV-associated TCR beta chains apparently HLA-restricted.

In the PCR, 60 Vbeta and 13 Jbeta primers were used. Assay: immunoSEQ multiplex PCR; the TCRdb copy retains only in-frame clones and omits some. The sample yields 110,000 to 150,000 clones, around 80% seen once. CDR1 is SGDLS, CDR2 YYNGEE, per germline. Trimming removed 0 bases at V and 1 base at J, with 7 bases between. The CDR3 has 14 residues. This clonotype was obtained from a male donor in good health and CMV-seropositive. The V gene is TRBV9, the J gene TRBJ2-5; the D gene is possibly TRBD2 (5 bases). Input material: PBMCs. The CDR3 reads CASSVETSQETQYF. In DNA, the CDR3 is TGTGCCAGCAGCGTAGAAACTAGCCAAGAGACCCAGTACTTC.